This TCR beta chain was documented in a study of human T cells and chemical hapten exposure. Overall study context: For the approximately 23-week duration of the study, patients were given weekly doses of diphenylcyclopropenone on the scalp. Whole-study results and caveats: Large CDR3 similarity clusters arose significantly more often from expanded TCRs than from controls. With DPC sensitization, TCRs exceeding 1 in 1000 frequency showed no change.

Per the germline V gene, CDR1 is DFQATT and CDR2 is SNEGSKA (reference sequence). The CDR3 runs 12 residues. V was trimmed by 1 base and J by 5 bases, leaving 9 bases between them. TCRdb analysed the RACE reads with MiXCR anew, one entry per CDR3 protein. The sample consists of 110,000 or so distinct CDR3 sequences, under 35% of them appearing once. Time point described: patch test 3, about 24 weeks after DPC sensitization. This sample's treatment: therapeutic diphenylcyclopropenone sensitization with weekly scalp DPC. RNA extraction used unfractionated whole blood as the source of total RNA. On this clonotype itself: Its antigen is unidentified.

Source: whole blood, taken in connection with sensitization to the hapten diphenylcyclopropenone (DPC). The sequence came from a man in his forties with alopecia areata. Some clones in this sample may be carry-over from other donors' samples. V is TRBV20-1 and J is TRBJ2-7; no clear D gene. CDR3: CSARVQSNEQYF. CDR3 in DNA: TGCAGTGCTAGAGTCCAGTCCAACGAGCAGTACTTC.